The 6 T cell receptor beta chains given below trace back to one sample, sequenced in a study of metastatic and nonmetastatic thyroid tumors. The entire patient cohort was treatment-naive prior to thyroid surgery. MiXCR reprocessed the PCR reads for TCRdb. The table has some 26,000 clones, 20% to 25% seen once. The specimen sequenced was adjacent normal tissue. The origin of the receptors is a female donor with papillary thyroid cancer or a benign thyroid nodule (not recorded which). Some clones in this sample may be carry-over from other donors' samples.

In DNA, the CDR3 is TGTGCCTGGAGCTTTCCTGAGAGGACTCAAGGCTACACCTTC. It specifies CAWSFPERTQGYTF. This chain joins TRBV30 and TRBJ1-2, with unresolved D. The CDR3 covers 14 residues. V lost 3 bases to trimming and J lost 8 bases, with 19 bases between them. From germline, CDR1 is GTSNPN and CDR2 SVGIG (reference sequence).

This clone was seen ten or more times. The chain is built from TRBV11-1 and TRBJ2-1, with D perhaps matching TRBD1 (6 bases). V lost 5 bases and J lost 7, with 15 bases in between. The CDR3 extends over 14 amino acids. Germline V gene sequence: CDR1 SGHAT, CDR2 FQDESV (reference sequence). The CDR3 reads CASSQGYSANEQFF. Written as DNA, the CDR3 is TGTGCCAGCAGCCAGGGGTACTCGGCAAATGAGCAGTTCTTC.

This clone was found a few times. The chain uses TRBV28 and TRBJ1-1; no reliable D call. The CDR3 runs to 12 residues. Germline-derived CDR1 and CDR2 are MDHEN and SYDVKM. V gave up 3 bases and J gave up 5 bases, with 7 bases separating them. This CDR3 reads CASSFERTEAFF. The CDR3 DNA is TGTGCCAGCAGTTTTGAAAGAACTGAAGCTTTCTTT.

The V gene is TRBV6-2 or TRBV6-3, the J gene TRBJ2-7; D gene unclear. The CDR3 covers 16 residues. With 4 bases removed from V and 4 bases from J, the gap between germline ends came to 20 bases. Germline V lookup: CDR1 MNHEY, CDR2 SVGEGT. Written as DNA, the CDR3 is TGTGCCAGCAGTTTCGTGAGTCGCGAACCAATATACGAGCAGTACTTC. Translating gives CASSFVSREPIYEQYF.

V and J are TRBV12-3 or TRBV12-4 and TRBJ2-7; 9 bases are shared with TRBD1. J was trimmed by 4 bases and V by 3 bases; bases with no gene match: 7. The CDR3 has 15 amino acids. Here the CDR3 DNA reads TGTGCCAGCAGTTTGGGGACAGGGTCTACTTACGAGCAGTACTTC. Its protein is CASSLGTGSTYEQYF.

This clone was seen ten or more times. V and J are TRBV12-3 or TRBV12-4 and TRBJ1-1, with 11 bases aligning to TRBD1. This CDR3 comprises 15 residues. V was clipped by 4 bases and J by 4 bases; unmatched bases: 5. CDR3 sequence: CASSSTGTGGTEAFF. The CDR3 nucleotides are TGTGCCAGCAGTTCCACCGGGACAGGGGGCACTGAAGCTTTCTTT.